Here is one T cell receptor beta chain with its context. Its target is unknown. Both iRepertoire HTBI primers and Arm-PCR of CDR3 regions were used to build the TCR beta libraries. Each CDR3 protein gets one entry after TCRdb re-called the multiplex PCR reads with MiXCR. This sample yields 250,000 to 400,000 distinct CDR3 sequences, of which 18% are seen a single time; about 38% belongs to the top ten. The record originates from a study of regulatory T cells in long-lasting Graves disease. Study-wide results and caveats: Relative to new patients (under 1,000), persistent patients exhibited greater sharing of public clonotypes (around 3,000).

The CDR3 spans 13 residues. Per germline, CDR1 DFQATT and CDR2 SNEGSKA (reference sequence). V lost 6 bases to trimming and J lost 1 base, with 12 bases between them. Time point here: newly diagnosed GD, antithyroid drugs for less than 3 months. Extracted RNA from PBMCs served as the source of the TCR library. Collection of peripheral blood (about 10 milliliters) was done using EDTA tubes. Sequencing used peripheral blood mononuclear cells (PBMCs), obtained at new diagnosis, from a patient treated with antithyroid drugs. The chain has TRBV20-1 and TRBJ2-5, with a tentative D call TRBD1 (6 bases). The clonotype comes from a female donor with Graves disease. CDR3 sequence: CSAREGVQETQYF. For the CDR3, the DNA is TGCAGTGCCCGTGAGGGGGTCCAAGAGACCCAGTACTTC.